This T cell receptor beta chain is from a study of shared clonotypes between healthy human individuals. In the study overall: The composition of the donors was a couple of women and a few men aged 18 to 49. Plates per donor: three CD4 naive, three CD4 memory, two CD8 naive, one CD8 memory.

CD45RO-negative, CCR7-selected cells formed the naive CD8 fraction, which excluded terminally differentiated effector memory CD45RA+ cells. The donor cohort consisted entirely of Caucasian adults residing in Nashville, Tennessee. Regarding the study as a whole: Some naive CD4 clonotypes, roughly 4.5%, turned up in common across four donors.

V lost 7 bases, J lost 0 bases, and 15 bases lay in between. Per the germline V gene, CDR1 is SEHNR and CDR2 is FQNEAQ (reference sequence). The CDR3 runs 15 residues. Profiled with immunoSEQ multiplex PCR; TCRdb holds only in-frame clones, not every one. The top ten clones hold about 1.1% of a sample with more than 2 million clones, approximately 94% of them seen once. This clone was recorded once. What it binds is not known. Sequences were obtained from naive CD8+ T cells sorted from blood. This clonotype was sampled from a man in his late teens or twenties in good health. This sequence joins TRBV7-9 and TRBJ1-2; TRBD1 is a possible D gene (5 bases). CDR3 coding DNA: TGTGCCAGCAACAAAGACAGTCAAGCTAACTATGGCTACACCTTC. Translation gives CASNKDSQANYGYTF.